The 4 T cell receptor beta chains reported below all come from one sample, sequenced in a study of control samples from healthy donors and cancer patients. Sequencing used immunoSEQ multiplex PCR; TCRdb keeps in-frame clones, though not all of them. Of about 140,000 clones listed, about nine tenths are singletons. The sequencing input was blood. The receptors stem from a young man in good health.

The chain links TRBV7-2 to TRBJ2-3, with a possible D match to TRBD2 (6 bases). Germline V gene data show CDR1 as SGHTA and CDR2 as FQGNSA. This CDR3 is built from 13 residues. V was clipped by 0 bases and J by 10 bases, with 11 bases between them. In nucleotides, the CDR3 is TGTGCCAGCAGCTTAGCTCGGCGGGACCCGCAGTATTTT. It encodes CASSLARRDPQYF.

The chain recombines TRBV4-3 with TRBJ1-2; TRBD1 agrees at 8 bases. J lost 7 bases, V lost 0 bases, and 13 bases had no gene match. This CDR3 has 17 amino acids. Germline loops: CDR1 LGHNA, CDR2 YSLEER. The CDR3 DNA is TGCGCCAGCAGCCAAGATCTTTTAAGGACAGGGTTGTTTGGCTACACCTTC. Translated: CASSQDLLRTGLFGYTF.

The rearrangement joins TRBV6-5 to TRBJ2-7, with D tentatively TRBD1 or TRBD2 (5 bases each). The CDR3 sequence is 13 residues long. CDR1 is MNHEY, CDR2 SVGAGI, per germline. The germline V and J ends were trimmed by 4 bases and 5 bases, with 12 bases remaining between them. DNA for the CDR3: TGTGCCAGCAGTTCGGGACCCGCCGACGAGCAGTACTTC. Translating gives CASSSGPADEQYF.

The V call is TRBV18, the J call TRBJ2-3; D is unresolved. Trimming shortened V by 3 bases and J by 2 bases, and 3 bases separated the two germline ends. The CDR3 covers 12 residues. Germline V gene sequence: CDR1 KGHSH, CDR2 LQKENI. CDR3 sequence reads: CASSPYTDTQYF. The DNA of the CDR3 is TGTGCCAGCTCACCTTACACAGATACGCAGTATTTT.